The 7 T cell receptor beta chains reported below all come from one sample, sequenced in a study of blood T cell repertoires in COVID-19. Method: immunoSEQ multiplex PCR; TCRdb's copy keeps in-frame clones and lacks some. The sample lists 53,000 or so clones; 90% were seen once. The sequenced sample consisted of peripheral blood. These receptor sequences come from a human donor in a cohort sampled during active COVID-19.

This chain uses TRBV9 with TRBJ1-6; TRBD1 is a possible D gene (5 bases). Trimming took 0 bases from V and 0 from J, leaving 7 bases between them. Germline-derived CDR1 and CDR2 are SGDLS and YYNGEE. The CDR3 is 16 amino acids. The CDR3 bases are TGTGCCAGCAGCGTAGACAGGACCTCCTATAATTCACCCCTCCACTTT. Translating it yields CASSVDRTSYNSPLHF.

The chain employs TRBV28 and TRBJ2-3, with no clear D. Per germline, CDR1 MDHEN and CDR2 SYDVKM. Trimming stripped 6 bases from V and 4 bases from J, with 26 bases between. This CDR3 is 18 amino acids long. The CDR3 loop is CASSLANPTVARSDTQYF. The CDR3 DNA reads as TGTGCCAGCAGCCTTGCCAACCCCACTGTAGCTAGGTCAGATACGCAGTATTTT.

This clone was seen a handful of times. V usage is TRBV6-5 and J usage is TRBJ2-1; 8 positions match TRBD2. The germline V gene has CDR1 MNHEY and CDR2 SVGAGI. V lost 2 bases to trimming and J lost 6 bases; unmatched junction nucleotides: 6. The CDR3 is made up of 15 amino acids. The CDR3 loop reads CASSYNSGKVNEQFF. For the CDR3, the DNA is TGTGCCAGCAGTTACAATAGCGGGAAGGTCAATGAGCAGTTCTTC.

The chain combines TRBV7-2 with TRBJ2-2, with D perhaps matching TRBD2 (6 bases). The germline V gene encodes CDR1 SGHTA and CDR2 FQGNSA. The CDR3 has 14 residues. The V end lost 2 bases, the J end lost 4 bases, and 8 bases lay between the germline ends. CDR3 bases: TGTGCCAGCAGCTTAATCGGGGGCACCGGGGAGCTGTTTTTT. Encoded protein: CASSLIGGTGELFF. Full variable domain (remainder filled in from reference TRBV7-2 and TRBJ2-2): GAGVSQSPSNKVTEKGKDVELRCDPISGHTALYWYRQSLGQGLEFLIYFQGNSAPDKSGLPSDRFSAERTGGSVSTLTIQRTQQEDSAVYLCASSLIGGTGELFFGEGSRLTVL.

This chain connects TRBV19 to TRBJ1-1, with 10 bases fitting TRBD1. The length of the CDR3 is 16 residues. V lost 9 bases to trimming and J lost 0 bases; unmatched junction nucleotides: 10. CDR1 and CDR2 from the germline V gene are LNHDA and SQIVND (reference sequence). CDR3 sequence: CASSGQGDRMNTEAFF. CDR3 DNA: TGTGCCAGCAGCGGACAGGGGGACCGCATGAACACTGAAGCTTTCTTT.

The chain couples TRBV29-1 to TRBJ1-2; D ambiguous. The germline gives CDR1 SQVTM, CDR2 ANQGSEA. The CDR3 sequence is 13 residues long. V was shortened by 2 bases and J by 0 bases, with 7 bases between the two germline ends. The CDR3 loop reads CSVETPANYGYTF. The DNA for the CDR3 is TGCAGCGTTGAAACTCCTGCTAACTATGGCTACACCTTC.

The chain uses TRBV2 and TRBJ1-2; 7 nucleotides agree with TRBD1. The germline gives CDR1 SNHLY, CDR2 FYNNEI. The CDR3 has 12 residues. V lost 5 bases and J lost 4; bases outside the gene matches: 1. CDR3 DNA: TGTGCCAGCAGTAGGGACAGCTATGGCTACACCTTC. This gives the protein CASSRDSYGYTF.